This T cell receptor (beta chain) was recorded in a study of T cells in Graves' hyperthyroidism and ophthalmopathy (dated by TCRdb to between 2018 and 2020). About the study as a whole: Peripheral blood was collected at initial diagnosis, before any treatment. TCR Vbeta CDR3 sequencing of 140 or so peripheral blood samples (roughly 43 ophthalmopathy, roughly 72 hyperthyroidism and some 17 progressor patients) is reported in the paper. Prospective prediction of ophthalmopathy was tested in an independent validation cohort consisting of 18 hyperthyroidism patients and some 16 patients who later progressed to ophthalmopathy. After sampling, hyperthyroidism patients received methimazole starting at 30 mg daily, and ophthalmopathy patients received high-dose intravenous methylprednisolone. The 100 or so discovery patients were divided at random into training and test sets in a 7:3 ratio. The study also compared thyroid tissue and blood T-cell repertoires from over 5 Graves' hyperthyroidism patients. A discovery cohort of roughly 96 patients, about 40 with Graves' ophthalmopathy and more than 55 with stable Graves' hyperthyroidism, was used to find distinguishing TCR V-J signatures.

Ophthalmopathy patients had moderately to severely active disease, Clinical Activity Score of at least 3, NOSPECS grade of at least 4, and duration under 3 months. Patients with uncontrolled infections, other autoimmune diseases, pregnancy or lactation were excluded. Diagnoses were based on clinical symptoms, serum thyroxine and TRAb, thyroid ultrasound and orbital computed tomography. PBMCs were separated from 8 to 10 ml of fresh peripheral blood using Ficoll-Paque density gradient centrifugation. Total RNA was extracted using Trizol reagent, and RNA quality was assessed on an Agilent 2100 Bioanalyzer. According to the germline V gene, CDR1 reads MGHRA and CDR2 reads YSYEKL. The CDR3 runs 20 residues from the cysteine to the phenylalanine. Only CDR3 DNA remains: 60 bases, in frame from the first base. The germline V and J ends show losses of 0 bases and 6 bases respectively, and no gene match explains 16 bases of the junction.

Results the study describes overall, beyond this receptor: No statistical method was used to set the sample size in advance, and investigators knew the group allocation. Ophthalmopathy was separated from stable hyperthyroidism by a 13 V-J signature model, with 85% to 90% sensitivity and around 81% specificity obtained in cross-validation and 80%/75% obtained in testing. Most expanded thyroid clonotypes (frequency above 0.001) were also detected in blood, a finding suggesting that blood repertoires may reflect thyroid immune responses. In validation, the model predicted progression to ophthalmopathy a median of roughly six months before onset, with roughly 70% sensitivity and more than 72% specificity.

The TCR beta CDR3 regions were amplified from RNA transcripts. A first-round RT-PCR of the TCR CDR3 used the HTBI primer set with the Qiagen OneStep RT-PCR kit. The libraries were constructed in a second round of multiplex PCR and then size-selected and purified. Libraries were sequenced paired-end with 100 bp reads on an Illumina HiSeq2000. Regarding the original processing steps: SOAPnuke was used to process the raw data, with reads discarded if the reads contained adapters or uncalled bases, had a mean Phred below 15, or lacked an exact constant-primer or identifier match. High-quality paired reads were merged with COPE v1.2.5, and unique nucleotide sequences were defined as clonotypes. MiTCR v1.1 was used to align clonotypes to the IMGT TRBV, TRBD and TRBJ reference segments. The analysis included only V-J combinations with a frequency above 0.0001, which together covered over 98% of the repertoires. The TCS score was defined as the ratio of F50 (clonal expansion) to E x V (chaos), calculated using BLOSUM62-based TCRdist between CDR3 peptides within each V-J. Welch's t-statistics and random forest reduced 500 to 650 V-J features to about 13, which were used in a naive Bayes classifier (R e1071). Starting from the raw public reads, TCRdb applied fastp trimming at Q25, assembled clones with MiXCR and retained in-frame beta chains. When rows share a CDR3 protein, they turn into one entry using the most common DNA and genes. TCRdb, rather than the study authors, made the V and J calls. Recorded for this sample are some 490,000 distinct CDR3 sequences; 22% of them occurred a single time. About 49% of the sample is taken by the ten largest.

This clonotype has only a few counts. Its antigen is not yet known. No base qualities exist here, and no much larger clone lies one base off it. This clonotype originated in a woman aged 70-85 years with Graves' ophthalmopathy. The rearrangement joined TRBV4-1 to TRBJ2-7; 14 junctional bases match TRBD2. The source material was blood. The DNA is as follows: TGCGCCAGCAGCCAAGAACCTCGGCCCAGGACTAGCGGGAGGCGGAGCGAGCAGTACTTC. The encoded protein is CASSQEPRPRTSGRRSEQYF.